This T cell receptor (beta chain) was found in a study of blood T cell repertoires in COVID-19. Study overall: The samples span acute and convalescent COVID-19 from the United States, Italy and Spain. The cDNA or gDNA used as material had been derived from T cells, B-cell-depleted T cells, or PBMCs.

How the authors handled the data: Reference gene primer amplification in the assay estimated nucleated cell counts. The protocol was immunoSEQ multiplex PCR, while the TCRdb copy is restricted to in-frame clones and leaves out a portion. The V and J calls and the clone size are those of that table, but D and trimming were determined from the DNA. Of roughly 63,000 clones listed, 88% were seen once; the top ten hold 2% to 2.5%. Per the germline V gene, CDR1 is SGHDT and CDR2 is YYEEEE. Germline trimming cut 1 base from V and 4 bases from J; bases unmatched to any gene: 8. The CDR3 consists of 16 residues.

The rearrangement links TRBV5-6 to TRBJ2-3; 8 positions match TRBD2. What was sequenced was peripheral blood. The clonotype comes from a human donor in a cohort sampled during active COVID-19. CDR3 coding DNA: TGTGCCAGCAGCTTGTTCAGCGGGAGAGGATCAGATACGCAGTATTTT. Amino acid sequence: CASSLFSGRGSDTQYF. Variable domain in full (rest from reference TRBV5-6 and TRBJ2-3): DAGVTQSPTHLIKTRGQQVTLRCSPKSGHDTVSWYQQALGQGPQFIFQYYEEEERQRGNFPDRFSGHQFPNYSSELNVNALLLGDSALYLCASSLFSGRGSDTQYFGPGTRLTVL.